This T cell receptor beta chain was observed in a study of neoadjuvant anti-PD-1 for oral cavity cancer. Time point reported: after neoadjuvant nivolumab, at surgical resection. The CDR3 length is 13 residues. Germline lookup yields CDR1 MNHEY and CDR2 SVGAGI. The V gene lost 5 bases and the J gene lost 2 bases, with 9 bases spanning the gap. TCRdb's copy holds only in-frame clones and misses some; the assay was immunoSEQ multiplex PCR. This sample yields some 14,000 clones, of which about three quarters are seen a single time; about 2.6% belongs to the top ten. The receptor was isolated from a person between 35 and 79 years old with oral cavity squamous cell carcinoma. The chain links TRBV6-5 to TRBJ1-1; D perhaps matches TRBD1 (5 bases). Sample: PBMCs, taken after nivolumab (anti-PD-1) treatment. The CDR3, as DNA: TGTGCCAGCAGTGACCGGGACAACACTGAAGCTTTCTTT. The encoded protein is CASSDRDNTEAFF.